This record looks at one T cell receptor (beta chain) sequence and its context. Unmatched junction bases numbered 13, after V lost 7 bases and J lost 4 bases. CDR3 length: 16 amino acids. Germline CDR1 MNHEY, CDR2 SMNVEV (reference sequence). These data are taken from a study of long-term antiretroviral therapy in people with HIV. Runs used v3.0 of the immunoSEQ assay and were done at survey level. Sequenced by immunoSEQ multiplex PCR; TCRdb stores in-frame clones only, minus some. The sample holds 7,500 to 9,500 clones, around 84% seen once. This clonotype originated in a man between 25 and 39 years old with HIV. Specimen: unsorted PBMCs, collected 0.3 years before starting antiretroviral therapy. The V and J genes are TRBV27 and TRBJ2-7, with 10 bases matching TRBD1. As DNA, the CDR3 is TGTGCCAGCATCCTTTTAGGGACAGGGGCTGTATACGAGCAGTACTTC. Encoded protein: CASILLGTGAVYEQYF.